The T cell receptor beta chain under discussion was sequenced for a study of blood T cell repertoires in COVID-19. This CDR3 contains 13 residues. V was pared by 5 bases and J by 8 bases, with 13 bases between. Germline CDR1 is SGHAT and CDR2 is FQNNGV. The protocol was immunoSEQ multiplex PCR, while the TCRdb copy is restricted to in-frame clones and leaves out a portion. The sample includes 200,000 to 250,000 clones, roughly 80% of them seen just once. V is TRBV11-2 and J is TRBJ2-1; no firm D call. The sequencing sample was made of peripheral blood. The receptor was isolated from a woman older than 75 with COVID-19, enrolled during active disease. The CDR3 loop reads CASSVGPFDEQFF. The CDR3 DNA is TGTGCCAGCAGCGTAGGGCCTTTCGATGAGCAGTTCTTC.